The entry below gives a single T cell receptor beta chain sequence along with its context. The sample is drawn from a study of neurological immune-mediated disorders. Study in general: The disease course was relapsing-remitting in approximately 30 and secondary progressive in about 9% of the 34 multiple sclerosis patients.

In TCRdb, the 5' RACE reads were re-called with MiXCR into one record per CDR3 protein. The sample lists tens of thousands of distinct CDR3 sequences; roughly 3.7% were seen once. The CDR3 runs 16 residues. The V gene lost 3 bases and the J gene lost 4 bases, with 16 bases spanning the gap. Looked up from germline, CDR1 is SGHVS and CDR2 is FQNEAQ. This TCR was sampled from a man aged 50 to 60 with multiple sclerosis. The rearrangement uses TRBV7-8 and TRBJ2-1; D is unresolved. Material: PBMCs. CDR3 residues: CASSFLAAPLYNEQFF. In nucleotides, the CDR3 is TGTGCCAGCAGCTTTTTGGCGGCGCCCCTATACAATGAGCAGTTCTTC.